This TCR beta chain was captured in a study of blood T cell repertoires in COVID-19. Study-wide background: Some COVID-19 samples were acute and others convalescent; all came from the United States, Italy and Spain. The cDNA or gDNA used as material had been derived from T cells, B-cell-depleted T cells, or PBMCs.

Clones were read by immunoSEQ multiplex PCR, and TCRdb kept only the in-frame ones, dropping some. The data hold 220,000 or so clones, with more than 85% observed a single time. Germline V lookup: CDR1 SGHTA, CDR2 FQGNSA. V dropped 3 bases and J dropped 3 bases, with 12 bases sitting between them. This CDR3 contains 14 residues. This clonotype originated in a woman between 50 and 59 years old with COVID-19, enrolled during active disease. The gene calls are TRBV7-2 and TRBJ2-7; a weak D match, TRBD1 (6 bases). The sample comprised peripheral blood. CDR3 sequence (DNA): TGTGCCAGCAGCTTTTCGACAGGTCGCTACGAGCAGTACTTC. This translates into CASSFSTGRYEQYF.